These T cell receptor beta chains were read from a single sample in a study of long-term antiretroviral therapy in people with HIV. Profiled with immunoSEQ multiplex PCR; TCRdb holds only in-frame clones, not every one. Here the sample spans approximately 39,000 clones, roughly 80% being singletons. The sample consisted of unsorted PBMCs, taken 1.5 years after starting antiretroviral therapy. All receptors derive from a man aged 18 to 29 with HIV. Each CDR3 is given with its conserved first and last residue. A D gene is named only where the DNA matches it firmly. Only part of the rows carry a size: once, few, many, or a class if the clone is expanded.

TRBJ1-1 . . TRBV5-6 TGTGCCAGCAGCCTAGGGGTAAAAGCTTTCTTT CASSLGVKAFF
TRBJ1-1 . . TRBV6-8 TGTGCCAGCAGTTACAAGGAGGGCACTGAAGCTTTCTTT CASSYKEGTEAFF
TRBJ2-1 . . TRBV5-6 TGTGCCAGCAGCTTGTCGGTCGGTGGGGACTACAATGAGCAGTTCTTC CASSLSVGGDYNEQFF
TRBJ2-2 TRBD2 . TRBV5-6 TGTGCCAGCAGCTTGAGTGGGGGGGTCACCGGGGAGCTGTTTTTT CASSLSGGVTGELFF
TRBJ2-3 . . TRBV23-1 TGCGCCAGCAGTCAATCTCGGCAGGATAGCACAGATACGCAGTATTTT CASSQSRQDSTDTQYF
TRBJ1-5 . . TRBV5-1 TGCGCCAGCAGCAAAGGGGAGAATAGGGATCAGCCCCAGCATTTT CASSKGENRDQPQHF
TRBJ1-1 TRBD1 . TRBV25-1 TGTGCCAGCAGCCAAGGGGGCGCAAACACTGAAGCTTTCTTT CASSQGGANTEAFF
TRBJ1-5 . few TRBV7-6 TGTGCCAGCAGCTTAGGTATAAATCAGCCCCAGCATTTT CASSLGINQPQHF
TRBJ2-7 . . TRBV9 TGTGCCAGCAGCGTAGCCTACTCCGGGACGGTGTACTTC CASSVAYSGTVYF
TRBJ1-1 . . TRBV10-2 TGCGCCAGCAGTAGTACCGGGACAAGGGAGATTCGGAACACTGAAGCTTTCTTT CASSSTGTREIRNTEAFF
TRBJ2-2 . . TRBV4-2 TGTGCCAGCAGCCAGCAGCTAGCGTTAAACACCGGGGAGCTGTTTTTT CASSQQLALNTGELFF
TRBJ1-5 . . TRBV6-5 TGTGCCAGCAGTCAAACACAGGGCAAGAATCAGCCCCAGCATTTT CASSQTQGKNQPQHF
TRBJ2-2 . . TRBV7-8 TGTGCCAGCAGTCGGGATCCCACCGGGGAGCTGTTTTTT CASSRDPTGELFF
TRBJ2-3 . . TRBV27 TGTGCCAGCAGTTTTATCCGCGGCACAGATACGCAGTATTTT CASSFIRGTDTQYF
TRBJ2-4 . . TRBV18 TGTGCCAGCTCCGGTCTGAGAACCAAAAACATTCAGTACTTC CASSGLRTKNIQYF
TRBJ2-2 . . TRBV27 TGTGCCAGCAGTTTTCAGGGCCTGAGAACCGGGGAGCTGTTTTTT CASSFQGLRTGELFF
TRBJ1-1 . . TRBV29-1 TGCAGCGTTGGGGGGGGGCGCTTGACGAACACTGAAGCTTTCTTT CSVGGGRLTNTEAFF
TRBJ1-5 TRBD1 . TRBV6-1 TGTGCCAGCAGTGTAGACAGGGGAGATCAGCCCCAGCATTTT CASSVDRGDQPQHF
TRBJ1-5 TRBD1 . TRBV2 TGTGCCAGCAGCTCCGGGACAGCGGGCCCCAATCAGCCCCAGCATTTT CASSSGTAGPNQPQHF
TRBJ1-1 TRBD1 . TRBV27 TGTGCCAGCAGTCCCGGGACAGGCGAAGCTTTCTTT CASSPGTGEAFF
TRBJ1-1 TRBD1 . TRBV5-1 TGCGCCAGCAGCTGGGGACAGGGGAGCACTGAAGCTTTCTTT CASSWGQGSTEAFF
TRBJ1-2 TRBD1 . TRBV4-2 TGTGCCAGCAGCCACGGACAGGGCATCGCCGTACGCGGCTACACCTTC CASSHGQGIAVRGYTF
TRBJ2-7 . . TRBV7-2 TGTGCCAGCAGCCGCCGGGACAAAATGGGTTACGAGCAGTACTTC CASSRRDKMGYEQYF
TRBJ2-2 . few TRBV7-6 TGTGCCAGCAGCTCCACTAGCGGGGAGCTGTTTTTT CASSSTSGELFF
TRBJ2-7 . once TRBV4-3 TGCGCCAGCAGCAGGGTGCGGGGCTACGAGCAGTACTTC CASSRVRGYEQYF
TRBJ2-1 . . TRBV4-3 TGCGCCAGCAGCCAATTATTCAGCTCCTACAATGAGCAGTTCTTC CASSQLFSSYNEQFF
TRBJ2-4 TRBD1 . TRBV6-5 TGTGCCAGCAGTATACAGGGGACCAAAAACATTCAGTACTTC CASSIQGTKNIQYF
TRBJ2-1 . . TRBV29-1 TGCAGCGTTGATTCCCTCCGGGCAGAGTCCTACAATGAGCAGTTCTTC CSVDSLRAESYNEQFF
TRBJ1-1 . . TRBV5-5 TGTGCCAGCACCCATAGATTAAACACTGAAGCTTTCTTT CASTHRLNTEAFF
TRBJ2-7 . . TRBV5-6 TGTGCCAGCAGCTTTTCGTCGGGGCCCAGATACGAGCAGTACTTC CASSFSSGPRYEQYF
TRBJ2-1 . few TRBV9 TGTGCCAGCAGCATTTCGACAGGCGAAAGCTCCTACAATGAGCAGTTCTTC CASSISTGESSYNEQFF
TRBJ2-3 TRBD2 . TRBV19 TGTGCCAGTAGTATATTCGGGGGGGCTAGCACAGATACGCAGTATTTT CASSIFGGASTDTQYF
TRBJ2-4 TRBD1 few TRBV2 TGTGCCAGCAGTGGTCCAACCCCAGGGGGAAACATTCAGTACTTC CASSGPTPGGNIQYF
TRBJ2-2 . . TRBV9 TGTGCCAGCAGCGTGACGGGGAACACCGGGGAGCTGTTTTTT CASSVTGNTGELFF
TRBJ2-4 . . TRBV5-1 TGCGCCAGCAGCCCAGTTGAGAGGGTGTTACCCAAAAACATTCAGTACTTC CASSPVERVLPKNIQYF
TRBJ1-1 TRBD1 . TRBV15 TGTGCCACCAGCAGGGACAGGGGGCTGGCTGAAGCTTTCTTT CATSRDRGLAEAFF
TRBJ2-5 TRBD1 . TRBV29-1 TGCAGCGTTGAACTACCGGGACAGTACCAAGAGACCCAGTACTTC CSVELPGQYQETQYF
TRBJ2-1 . once TRBV19 TGTGCCAGTAGTATAGTTAGCCAGAATGAGCAGTTCTTC CASSIVSQNEQFF
TRBJ2-2 TRBD2 . TRBV15 TGTGCCACCAGCAGACGGATGACTAGCGCAGACACCGGGGAGCTGTTTTTT CATSRRMTSADTGELFF
TRBJ1-1 . . TRBV29-1 TGCAGCGCCGCCACCAACACTGAAGCTTTCTTT CSAATNTEAFF
TRBJ2-3 . . TRBV19 TGTGCCAGTAGTATCTCGGGATTGGATACGCAGTATTTT CASSISGLDTQYF
TRBJ1-1 . . TRBV7-2 TGTGCCAGCAGCTTAGCGAAGTCAGGGTTAGCTTTCTTT CASSLAKSGLAFF
TRBJ2-1 . once TRBV10-3 TGTGCCATCAGGCAACTAGAGGACAATGAGCAGTTCTTC CAIRQLEDNEQFF
TRBJ2-2 . once TRBV29-1 TGCAGCGTTGTCAGGAACACCGGGGAGCTGTTTTTT CSVVRNTGELFF
TRBJ2-2 . . TRBV6-1 TGTGCCAGCTGCCCCACCCAGCTCGGCGGGGAGCTGTTTTTT CASCPTQLGGELFF
TRBJ2-7 . . TRBV28 TGTGCCAGCAGTGAAGGGGCGCCCGAGGGGGAGCAGTACTTC CASSEGAPEGEQYF
TRBJ2-2 . . TRBV2 TGTGCCAGCAGCAAACAGGGCCCGTTCGAGGAGCTGTTTTTT CASSKQGPFEELFF
TRBJ2-1 . few TRBV9 TGTGCCAGCAGCGTAGGGGGGACGGTGGGCAATGAGCAGTTCTTC CASSVGGTVGNEQFF
TRBJ1-1 TRBD1 . TRBV28 TGTGCCAGCAGTTCGGGACAGGGGTACACTGAAGCTTTCTTT CASSSGQGYTEAFF
TRBJ2-7 . few TRBV6-1 TGTGCCAGCAGTGAACAGGGGATTAGAGCCTACGAGCAGTACTTC CASSEQGIRAYEQYF
TRBJ1-1 . . TRBV2 TGTGCCAGCAGTCCAGGGATTTGGGAAACTGAAGCTTTCTTT CASSPGIWETEAFF
TRBJ1-2 . . TRBV5-5 TGTGCCAGCAGCCGCTCAGGATCGGGGGCGGTCGGATTTGGCTACACCTTC CASSRSGSGAVGFGYTF
TRBJ1-4 . . TRBV6-5 TGTGCCAGCAGTCCCTCGGGGGGTAATGAAAAACTGTTTTTT CASSPSGGNEKLFF
TRBJ1-2 . few TRBV6-5 TGTGCCAGCACCTCCGGTGGGGGGAGAGGCTACACCTTC CASTSGGGRGYTF
TRBJ2-2 TRBD2 . TRBV7-3 TGTGCCAGCAGCCCCAGCGGGGTGGGCACCGGGGAGCTGTTTTTT CASSPSGVGTGELFF